This TCR beta chain was sequenced in a study of cytomegalovirus exposure and HLA in healthy donors. Findings of the study overall: First-cohort TCR clusters tended to co-occur in the 90 to 150 validation repertoires, a later analysis found. The classifier, whose performance was assessed in both the original and validation cohorts, reportedly diagnosed cytomegalovirus status with high specificity and sensitivity.

Details on this clone: Its antigen remains unidentified.

Repertoires were generated with immunoSEQ multiplex PCR, while TCRdb's copy carries only in-frame clones and drops some. The table includes roughly 120,000 clones, approximately 88% detected once. The TCR sequence derives from a man aged 18-30 years in good health and CMV-seronegative. Input material: PBMCs.

CDR3 sequence: CAISPIPTSGSWYEQYF. The CDR3 DNA reads as TGTGCCATCAGTCCGATCCCGACTAGCGGGAGTTGGTACGAGCAGTACTTC. The J gene is TRBJ2-7, the V gene TRBV10-3; TRBD2 matches at 12 bases. The junction had 12 bases not matched to a gene; V was cut back by 5 bases and J by 4 bases. Germline CDR1 is ENHRY and CDR2 is SYGVKD. CDR3 length: 17 amino acids.